The next 8 T cell receptor beta chains were all read from a single sample in a study of T cell repertoires in cytomegalovirus infection. TCRdb fed the reads into MiXCR, producing one record per CDR3 protein. This table holds roughly 640,000 distinct CDR3 sequences, 20% to 25% found once. Material: CD8+ T cells from PBMCs. The receptors stem from a human donor in good health (CMV status not recorded). Some clones in this sample may be carry-over from other donors' samples.

V is TRBV20-1 and J is TRBJ1-1; possibly TRBD1 for D (5 bases). Trimming shortened V by 0 bases and J by 4 bases, and 12 bases separated the two germline ends. CDR1 DFQATT and CDR2 SNEGSKA come from the germline V gene (reference sequence). The CDR3 totals 14 residues. CDR3 sequence: CSARDLGGGTEAFF. CDR3 DNA: TGCAGTGCTAGAGATCTCGGGGGGGGCACTGAAGCTTTCTTT.

There are many counts of this clonotype. The gene calls are TRBV7-6 and TRBJ2-4; tentatively, D is TRBD2 (5 bases). Germline CDR1 and CDR2: SGHVS and FNYEAQ. This CDR3 is 16 amino acids long. Between the trimmed V and J ends, which lost 5 bases and 1 base, there was a span of 15 bases. The CDR3 sequence is CASSAGLIGAKNIQYF. Written as DNA, the CDR3 is TGTGCCAGCAGCGCCGGACTTATTGGGGCCAAAAACATTCAGTACTTC.

This rearrangement joins TRBV9 to TRBJ2-5; 10 bases are shared with TRBD2. The CDR3 contains 17 residues. Germline V lookup: CDR1 SGDLS, CDR2 YYNGEE. Losses at the gene ends were 0 bases for V and 1 base for J; bases not matched to a gene: 6. Here the CDR3 reads CASSVARERGGQETQYF. CDR3 coding DNA: TGTGCCAGCAGCGTAGCCAGGGAGCGGGGGGGCCAAGAGACCCAGTACTTC.

J is TRBJ1-1 and V is TRBV2; 8 bases align to TRBD1. Germline values: CDR1 SNHLY, CDR2 FYNNEI. This CDR3 region has 12 residues. In DNA form, the CDR3 reads TGTACCATAAGGACAGGGAGGACTGAAGCTTTCTTT. Amino acids: CTIRTGRTEAFF.

This clonotype was seen repeatedly, ten times or more. The chain carries TRBV28 and TRBJ1-5; a possible D gene is TRBD1 (5 bases). The CDR3 is made up of 15 amino acids. Trimming removed 5 bases at V and 4 bases at J, with 15 bases between. CDR1 is MDHEN and CDR2 is SYDVKM in the germline V gene. The CDR3 region is CASSPTGTPNQPQHF. The CDR3 coding sequence is TGTGCCAGCAGTCCCACCGGGACCCCAAATCAGCCCCAGCATTTT.

This clonotype came up a few times. V usage is TRBV29-1 and J usage is TRBJ1-1, with D possibly matching TRBD1 (5 bases). Trimming cost V 5 bases and J 4 bases, with 8 bases left between them. CDR1 and CDR2 (germline): SQVTM, ANQGSEA. CDR3 length: 11 residues. CDR3 amino acids: CSVPGTTEAFF. The DNA for the CDR3 is TGCAGCGTTCCCGGGACCACTGAAGCTTTCTTT. Filled out from reference TRBV29-1 and TRBJ1-1, the complete variable domain reads SAVISQKPSRDICQRGTSLTIQCQVDSQVTMMFWYRQQPGQSLTLIATANQGSEATYESGFVIDKFPISRPNLTFSTLTVSNMSPEDSSIYLCSVPGTTEAFFGQGTRLTVV.

The chain has TRBV6-2 or TRBV6-3 and TRBJ2-7; D gene uncertain. The CDR3 is made up of 15 amino acids. Germline lookup yields CDR1 MNHEY and CDR2 SVGEGT. The germline V and J ends were trimmed by 0 bases and 0 bases, with 9 bases remaining between them. The CDR3 sequence is CASSYSSASSYEQYV. DNA for the CDR3: TGTGCCAGCAGTTACTCTTCCGCGAGCTCCTACGAGCAGTACGTC.

This clonotype showed up just once. The genes are TRBV29-1 and TRBJ1-3, with 7 bases identical to TRBD1. Losses at the gene ends were 6 bases for V and 3 bases for J; bases not matched to a gene: 8. CDR1 SQVTM and CDR2 ANQGSEA come from the germline V gene. The length of the CDR3 is 14 residues. CDR3 in amino acids: CSVDGTEDGNTIYF. The DNA for the CDR3 is TGCAGCGTCGATGGGACAGAAGATGGAAACACCATATATTTT. The entire variable domain, with the rest obtained from reference TRBV29-1 and TRBJ1-3, is as follows: SAVISQKPSRDICQRGTSLTIQCQVDSQVTMMFWYRQQPGQSLTLIATANQGSEATYESGFVIDKFPISRPNLTFSTLTVSNMSPEDSSIYLCSVDGTEDGNTIYFGEGSWLTVV.